This T cell receptor (beta chain) was identified during a study of shared clonotypes between healthy human individuals. As for the study in general: Participating donors consisted of two women and a few men aged 18 to 49.

Method: immunoSEQ multiplex PCR; TCRdb's copy keeps in-frame clones and lacks some. The sample has millions of clones; 90% to 95% are singletons. Germline lookup yields CDR1 SNHLY and CDR2 FYNNEI. This CDR3 is built from 14 residues. The junction had 3 bases not matched to a gene; V was cut back by 3 bases and J by 2 bases. Sequences were obtained from naive CD4+ T cells sorted from blood. This sample's subset: CD45RA+ positively selected. The receptor was isolated from a man between 18 and 35 years old in good health. The chain has TRBV2 and TRBJ2-7, with 8 positions matching TRBD2. CDR3 DNA: TGTGCCAGCAGTGATGCGGGGGGACCCTACGAGCAGTACTTC. It codes for CASSDAGGPYEQYF.